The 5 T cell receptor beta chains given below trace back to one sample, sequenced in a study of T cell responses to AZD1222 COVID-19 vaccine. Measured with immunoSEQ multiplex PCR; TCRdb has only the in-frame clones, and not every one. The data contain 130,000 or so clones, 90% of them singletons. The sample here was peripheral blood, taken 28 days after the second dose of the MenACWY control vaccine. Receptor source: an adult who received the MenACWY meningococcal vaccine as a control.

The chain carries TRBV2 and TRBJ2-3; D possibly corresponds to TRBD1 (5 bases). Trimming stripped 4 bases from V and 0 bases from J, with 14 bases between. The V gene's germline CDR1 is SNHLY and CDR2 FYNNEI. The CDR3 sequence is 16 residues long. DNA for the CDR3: TGTGCCAGCAGTGGGGGAAGGGGCCCGAGCACAGATACGCAGTATTTT. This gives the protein CASSGGRGPSTDTQYF.

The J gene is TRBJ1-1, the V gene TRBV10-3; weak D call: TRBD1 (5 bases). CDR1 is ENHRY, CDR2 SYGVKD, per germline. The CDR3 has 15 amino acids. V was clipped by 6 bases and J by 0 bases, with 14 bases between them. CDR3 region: CAISRDGSMNTEAFF. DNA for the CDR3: TGTGCCATCAGCCGGGACGGCTCCATGAACACTGAAGCTTTCTTT.

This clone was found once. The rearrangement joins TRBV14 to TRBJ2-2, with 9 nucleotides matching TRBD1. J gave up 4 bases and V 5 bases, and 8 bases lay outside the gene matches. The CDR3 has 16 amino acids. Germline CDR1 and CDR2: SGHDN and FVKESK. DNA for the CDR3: TGTGCCAGCAGCTTATACGGGACAGGGACCACCGGGGAGCTGTTTTTT. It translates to CASSLYGTGTTGELFF.

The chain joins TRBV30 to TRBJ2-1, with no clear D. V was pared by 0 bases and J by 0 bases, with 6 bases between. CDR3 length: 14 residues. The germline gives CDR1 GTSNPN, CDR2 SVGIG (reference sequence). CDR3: CAWSVSSSYNEQFF. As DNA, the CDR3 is TGTGCCTGGAGTGTATCTAGCTCCTACAATGAGCAGTTCTTC. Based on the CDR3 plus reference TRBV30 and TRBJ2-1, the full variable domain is SQTIHQWPATLVQPVGSPLSLECTVEGTSNPNLYWYRQAAGRGLQLLFYSVGIGQISSEVPQNLSASRPQDRQFILSSKKLLLSDSGFYLCAWSVSSSYNEQFFGPGTRLTVL.

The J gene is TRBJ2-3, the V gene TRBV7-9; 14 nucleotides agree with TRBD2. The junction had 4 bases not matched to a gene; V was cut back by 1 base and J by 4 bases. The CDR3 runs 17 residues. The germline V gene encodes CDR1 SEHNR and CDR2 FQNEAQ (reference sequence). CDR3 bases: TGTGCCAGCAGCTTAGGACTAGCGGGAGGGAGCGCAGATACGCAGTATTTT. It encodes CASSLGLAGGSADTQYF.